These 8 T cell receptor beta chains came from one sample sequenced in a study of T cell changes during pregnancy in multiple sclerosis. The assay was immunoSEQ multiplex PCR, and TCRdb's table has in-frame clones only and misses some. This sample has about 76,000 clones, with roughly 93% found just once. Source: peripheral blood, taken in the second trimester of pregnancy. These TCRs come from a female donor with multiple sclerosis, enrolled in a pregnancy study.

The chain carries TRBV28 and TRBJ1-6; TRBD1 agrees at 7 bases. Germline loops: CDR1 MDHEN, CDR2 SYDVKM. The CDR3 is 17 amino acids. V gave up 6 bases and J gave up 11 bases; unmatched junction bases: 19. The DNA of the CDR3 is TGTGCCAGCAGCTCAGAGGGATCGGGGGACAGCGACGCACCCCTCCACTTT. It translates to CASSSEGSGDSDAPLHF.

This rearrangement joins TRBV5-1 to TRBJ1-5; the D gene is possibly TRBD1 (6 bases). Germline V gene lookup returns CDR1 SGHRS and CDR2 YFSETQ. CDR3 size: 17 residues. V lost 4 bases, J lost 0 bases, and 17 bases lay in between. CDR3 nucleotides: TGCGCCAGCAGCGGTACCACTGACAGGATTAGCAATCAGCCCCAGCATTTT. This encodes CASSGTTDRISNQPQHF.

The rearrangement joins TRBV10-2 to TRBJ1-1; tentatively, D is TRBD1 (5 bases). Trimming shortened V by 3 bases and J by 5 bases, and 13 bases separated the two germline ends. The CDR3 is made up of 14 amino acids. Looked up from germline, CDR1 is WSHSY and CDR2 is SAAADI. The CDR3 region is CASSEAGGGTEAFF. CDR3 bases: TGCGCCAGCAGTGAAGCGGGTGGGGGGACTGAAGCTTTCTTT.

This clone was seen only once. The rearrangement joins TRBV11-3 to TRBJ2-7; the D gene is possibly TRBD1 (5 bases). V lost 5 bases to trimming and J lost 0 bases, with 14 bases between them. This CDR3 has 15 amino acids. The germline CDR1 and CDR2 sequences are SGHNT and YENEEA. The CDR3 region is CASSMGQNPSYEQYF. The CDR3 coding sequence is TGTGCCAGCAGCATGGGGCAAAATCCCTCCTACGAGCAGTACTTC.

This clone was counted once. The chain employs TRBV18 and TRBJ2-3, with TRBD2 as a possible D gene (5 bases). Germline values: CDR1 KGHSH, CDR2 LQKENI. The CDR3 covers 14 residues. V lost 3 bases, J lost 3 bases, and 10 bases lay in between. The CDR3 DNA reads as TGTGCCAGCTCACCCGGCAGCGGAACAGATACGCAGTATTTT. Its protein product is CASSPGSGTDTQYF.

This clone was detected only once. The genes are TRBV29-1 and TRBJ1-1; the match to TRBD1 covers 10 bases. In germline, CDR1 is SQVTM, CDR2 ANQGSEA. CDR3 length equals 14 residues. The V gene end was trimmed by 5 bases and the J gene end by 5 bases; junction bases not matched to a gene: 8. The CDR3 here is CSVRPGTGATEAFF. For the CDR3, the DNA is TGCAGCGTTCGCCCCGGGACAGGGGCGACTGAAGCTTTCTTT.

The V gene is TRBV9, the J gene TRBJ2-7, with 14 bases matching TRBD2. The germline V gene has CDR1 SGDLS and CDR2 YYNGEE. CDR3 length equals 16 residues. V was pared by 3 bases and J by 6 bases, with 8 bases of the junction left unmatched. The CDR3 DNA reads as TGTGCCAGCAGCGAAGGGACTAGCGGGGGATTTGGCGAGCAGTACTTC. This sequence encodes CASSEGTSGGFGEQYF.

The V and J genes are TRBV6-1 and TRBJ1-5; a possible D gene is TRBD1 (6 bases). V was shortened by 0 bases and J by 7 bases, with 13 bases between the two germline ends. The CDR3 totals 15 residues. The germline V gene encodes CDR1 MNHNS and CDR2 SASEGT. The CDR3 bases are TGTGCCAGCAGTGAAGCCGGGGGGGGGCACCAGCCCCAGCATTTT. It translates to CASSEAGGGHQPQHF.